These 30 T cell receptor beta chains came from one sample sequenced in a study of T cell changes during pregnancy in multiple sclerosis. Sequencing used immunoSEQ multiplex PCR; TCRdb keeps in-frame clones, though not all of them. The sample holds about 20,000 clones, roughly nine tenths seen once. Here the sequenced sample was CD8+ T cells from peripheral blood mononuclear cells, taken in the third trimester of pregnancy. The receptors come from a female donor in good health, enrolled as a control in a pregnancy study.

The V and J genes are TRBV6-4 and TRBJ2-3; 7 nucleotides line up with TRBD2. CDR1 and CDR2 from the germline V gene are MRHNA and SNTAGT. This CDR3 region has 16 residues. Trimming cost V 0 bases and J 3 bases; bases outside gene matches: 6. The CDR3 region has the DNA TGTGCCAGCAGTGACTCTGGCGGGAGTGGGACAGATACGCAGTATTTT. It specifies CASSDSGGSGTDTQYF.

The CDR3 reads CASSPGYGTPYEQYF. The CDR3 DNA sequence: TGTGCCAGCAGCCCGGGGTACGGGACTCCCTACGAGCAGTACTTC. V and J are TRBV7-8 and TRBJ2-7, with a possible D match to TRBD2 (6 bases). Trimming shortened V by 5 bases and J by 2 bases, and 16 bases separated the two germline ends. The CDR3 runs to 15 residues. Germline V gives CDR1 SGHVS, CDR2 FQNEAQ. Full variable domain (missing parts from reference TRBV7-8 and TRBJ2-7): GAGVSQSPRYKVAKRGQDVALRCDPISGHVSLFWYQQALGQGPEFLTYFQNEAQLDKSGLPSDRFFAERPEGSVSTLKIQRTQQEDSAVYLCASSPGYGTPYEQYFGPGTRLTVT.

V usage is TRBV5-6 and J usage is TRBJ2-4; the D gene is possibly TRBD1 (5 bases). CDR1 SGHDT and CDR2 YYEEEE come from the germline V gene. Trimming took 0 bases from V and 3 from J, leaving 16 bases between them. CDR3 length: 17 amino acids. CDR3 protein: CASSLALVGVDKNIQYF. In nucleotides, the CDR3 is TGTGCCAGCAGCTTGGCCTTGGTAGGGGTTGACAAAAACATTCAGTACTTC.

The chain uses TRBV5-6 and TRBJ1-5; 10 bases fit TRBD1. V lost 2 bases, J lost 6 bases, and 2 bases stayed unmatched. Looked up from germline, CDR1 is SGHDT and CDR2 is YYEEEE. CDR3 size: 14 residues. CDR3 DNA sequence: TGTGCCAGCAGCTTAGGACAGGGGGGTCAGCCCCAGCATTTT. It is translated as CASSLGQGGQPQHF. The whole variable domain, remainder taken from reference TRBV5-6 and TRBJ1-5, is DAGVTQSPTHLIKTRGQQVTLRCSPKSGHDTVSWYQQALGQGPQFIFQYYEEEERQRGNFPDRFSGHQFPNYSSELNVNALLLGDSALYLCASSLGQGGQPQHFGDGTRLSIL.

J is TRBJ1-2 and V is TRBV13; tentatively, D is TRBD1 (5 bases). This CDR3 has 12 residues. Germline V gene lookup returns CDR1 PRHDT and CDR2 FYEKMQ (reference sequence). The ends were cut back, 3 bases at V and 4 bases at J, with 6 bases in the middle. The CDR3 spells CASSLGGYGYTF. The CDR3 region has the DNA TGTGCCAGCAGCTTGGGGGGCTATGGCTACACCTTC. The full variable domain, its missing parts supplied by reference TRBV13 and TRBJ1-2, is AAGVIQSPRHLIKEKRETATLKCYPIPRHDTVYWYQQGPGQDPQFLISFYEKMQSDKGSIPDRFSAQQFSDYHSELNMSSLELGDSALYFCASSLGGYGYTFGSGTRLTVV.

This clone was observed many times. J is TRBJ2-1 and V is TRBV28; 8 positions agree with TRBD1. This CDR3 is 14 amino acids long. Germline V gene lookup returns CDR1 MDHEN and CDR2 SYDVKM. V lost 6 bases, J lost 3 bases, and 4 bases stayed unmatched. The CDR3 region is CASRQGQGYNEQFF. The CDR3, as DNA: TGTGCCAGCAGACAAGGACAGGGCTACAATGAGCAGTTCTTC.

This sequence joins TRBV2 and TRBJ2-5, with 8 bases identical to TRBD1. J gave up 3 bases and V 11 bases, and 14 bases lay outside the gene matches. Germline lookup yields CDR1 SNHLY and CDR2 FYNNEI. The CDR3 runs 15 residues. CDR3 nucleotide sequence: TGTGCCCACAGCTGGAAAGGGACAGGAAAAGAGACCCAGTACTTC. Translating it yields CAHSWKGTGKETQYF.

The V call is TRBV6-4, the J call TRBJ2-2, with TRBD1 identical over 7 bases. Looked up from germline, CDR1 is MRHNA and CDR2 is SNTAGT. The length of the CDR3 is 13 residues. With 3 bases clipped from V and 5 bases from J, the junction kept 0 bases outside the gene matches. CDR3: CASSETGTGELFF. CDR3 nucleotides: TGTGCCAGCAGTGAGACAGGGACCGGGGAGCTGTTTTTT.

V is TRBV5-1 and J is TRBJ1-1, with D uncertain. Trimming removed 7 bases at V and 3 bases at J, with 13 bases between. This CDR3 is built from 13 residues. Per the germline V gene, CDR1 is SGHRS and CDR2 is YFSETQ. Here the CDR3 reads CASSQAPDTEAFF. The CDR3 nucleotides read TGCGCCAGCTCGCAAGCTCCGGACACTGAAGCTTTCTTT.

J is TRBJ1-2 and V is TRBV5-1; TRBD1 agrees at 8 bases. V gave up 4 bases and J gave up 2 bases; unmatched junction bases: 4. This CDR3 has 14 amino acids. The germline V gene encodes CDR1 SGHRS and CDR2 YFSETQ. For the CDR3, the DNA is TGCGCCAGCAGCCCGGACAGGGCAAACTATGGCTACACCTTC. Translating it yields CASSPDRANYGYTF.

The CDR3, as DNA: TGTGCCAGCAGCGCGGAGCTTGGACTAGCGGGAGTAATGTTCTTC. Translating gives CASSAELGLAGVMFF. The gene calls are TRBV9 and TRBJ2-1, with 13 positions matching TRBD2. Germline V gives CDR1 SGDLS, CDR2 YYNGEE. J was trimmed by 15 bases and V by 3 bases; bases with no gene match: 12. The CDR3 spans 15 residues.

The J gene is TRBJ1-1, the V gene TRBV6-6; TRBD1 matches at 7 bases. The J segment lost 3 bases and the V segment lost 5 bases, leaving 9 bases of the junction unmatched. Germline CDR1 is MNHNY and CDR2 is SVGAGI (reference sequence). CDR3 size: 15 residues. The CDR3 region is CASSRRTGLHTEAFF. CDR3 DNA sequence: TGTGCCAGCAGTCGTCGGACAGGTCTCCACACTGAAGCTTTCTTT.

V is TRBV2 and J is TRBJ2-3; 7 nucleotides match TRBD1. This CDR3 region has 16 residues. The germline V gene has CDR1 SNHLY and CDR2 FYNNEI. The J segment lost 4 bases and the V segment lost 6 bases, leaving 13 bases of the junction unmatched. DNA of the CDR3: TGTGCCAGCAGGGTAAATAGGGGGCGCAAGGCAGATACGCAGTATTTT. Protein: CASRVNRGRKADTQYF.

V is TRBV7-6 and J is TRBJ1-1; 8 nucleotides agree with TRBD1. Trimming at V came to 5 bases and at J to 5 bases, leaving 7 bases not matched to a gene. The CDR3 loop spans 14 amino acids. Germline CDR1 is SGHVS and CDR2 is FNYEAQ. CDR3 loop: CASSQTGVRTEAFF. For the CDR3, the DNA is TGTGCCAGCAGCCAGACAGGGGTTAGGACTGAAGCTTTCTTT.

CDR3 sequence (DNA): TGCGCCAGCAGCCCCAGGATACCCGCTGACTATGGCTACACCTTC. This gives the protein CASSPRIPADYGYTF. This chain links TRBV4-3 with TRBJ1-2; D is unresolved. CDR3 size: 15 residues. Germline V gene lookup returns CDR1 LGHNA and CDR2 YSLEER. Trimming removed 4 bases from V and 3 bases from J, with 15 bases in between.

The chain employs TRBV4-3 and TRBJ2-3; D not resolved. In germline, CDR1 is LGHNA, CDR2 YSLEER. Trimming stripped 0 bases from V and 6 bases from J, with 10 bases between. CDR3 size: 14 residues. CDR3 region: CASSQDSGGDTQYF. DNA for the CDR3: TGCGCCAGCAGCCAAGATTCGGGTGGGGATACGCAGTATTTT.

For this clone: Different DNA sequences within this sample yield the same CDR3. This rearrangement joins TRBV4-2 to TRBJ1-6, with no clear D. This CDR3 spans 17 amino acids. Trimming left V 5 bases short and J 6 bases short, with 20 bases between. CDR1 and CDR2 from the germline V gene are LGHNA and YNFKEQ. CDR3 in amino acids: CASSDNEEAQVNSPLHF. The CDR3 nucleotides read TGTGCCAGCAGCGACAACGAGGAGGCACAAGTTAATTCACCCCTCCACTTT.

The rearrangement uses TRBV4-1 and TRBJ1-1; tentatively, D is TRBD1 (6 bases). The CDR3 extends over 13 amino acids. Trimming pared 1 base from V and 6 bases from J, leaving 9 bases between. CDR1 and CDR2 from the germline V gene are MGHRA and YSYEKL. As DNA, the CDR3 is TGCGCCAGCAGCCAAGTGGGGGGGCCTGAAGCTTTCTTT. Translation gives CASSQVGGPEAFF.

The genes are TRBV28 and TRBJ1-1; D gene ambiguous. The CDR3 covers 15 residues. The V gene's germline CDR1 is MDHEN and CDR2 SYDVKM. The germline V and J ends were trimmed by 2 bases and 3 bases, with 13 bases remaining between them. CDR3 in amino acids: CASSLEPAGDTEAFF. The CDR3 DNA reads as TGTGCCAGCAGTTTAGAGCCCGCCGGGGACACTGAAGCTTTCTTT.

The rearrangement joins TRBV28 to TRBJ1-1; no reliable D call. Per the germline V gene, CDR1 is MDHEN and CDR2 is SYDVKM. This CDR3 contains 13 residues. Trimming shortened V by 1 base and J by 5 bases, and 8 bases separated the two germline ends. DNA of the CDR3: TGTGCCAGCAGTTTATTTTTCGAGACTGAAGCTTTCTTT. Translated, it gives CASSLFFETEAFF. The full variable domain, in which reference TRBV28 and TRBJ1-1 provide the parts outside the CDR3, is DVKVTQSSRYLVKRTGEKVFLECVQDMDHENMFWYRQDPGLGLRLIYFSYDVKMKEKGDIPEGYSVSREKKERFSLILESASTNQTSMYLCASSLFFETEAFFGQGTRLTVV.

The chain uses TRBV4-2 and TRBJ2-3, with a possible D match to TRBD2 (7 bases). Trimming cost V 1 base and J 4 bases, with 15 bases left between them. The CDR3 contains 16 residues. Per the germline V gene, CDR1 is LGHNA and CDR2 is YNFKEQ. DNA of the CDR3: TGTGCCAGCAGCCAAGTAACGGGGGGCGGGGCAGATACGCAGTATTTT. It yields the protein CASSQVTGGGADTQYF.

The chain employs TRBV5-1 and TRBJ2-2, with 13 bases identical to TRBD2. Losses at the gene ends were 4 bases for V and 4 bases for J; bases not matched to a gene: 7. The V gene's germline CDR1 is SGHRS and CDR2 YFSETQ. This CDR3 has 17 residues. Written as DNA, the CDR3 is TGCGCCAGCAGCCCCGGACTAGCGGGGGCGGTCACCGGGGAGCTGTTTTTT. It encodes CASSPGLAGAVTGELFF.

This CDR3 reads CASSGGLAATDTQYF. CDR3 DNA: TGTGCCAGCAGTGGCGGACTAGCGGCCACAGATACGCAGTATTTT. This chain links TRBV2 with TRBJ2-3; TRBD2 matches 10 bases. V shed 4 bases and J 2 bases; nucleotides not matched to a gene: 3. The CDR3 contains 15 residues. Germline loops: CDR1 SNHLY, CDR2 FYNNEI.

CDR3 nucleotides: TGCGCCAGCAGCCAAGTTGGGAGTAGTACTGAAGCTTTCTTT. It specifies CASSQVGSSTEAFF. V is TRBV4-1 and J is TRBJ1-1, with D hard to call. V lost 1 base, J lost 5 bases, and 11 bases lay in between. The germline V gene encodes CDR1 MGHRA and CDR2 YSYEKL. The CDR3 length is 14 residues.

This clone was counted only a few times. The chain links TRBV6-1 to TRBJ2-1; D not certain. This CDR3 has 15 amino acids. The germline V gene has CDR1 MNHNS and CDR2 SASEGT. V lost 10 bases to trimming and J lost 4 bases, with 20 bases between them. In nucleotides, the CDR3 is TGTGCCATATCCTCCTCGCTAGAGACTTACAATGAGCAGTTCTTC. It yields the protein CAISSSLETYNEQFF.

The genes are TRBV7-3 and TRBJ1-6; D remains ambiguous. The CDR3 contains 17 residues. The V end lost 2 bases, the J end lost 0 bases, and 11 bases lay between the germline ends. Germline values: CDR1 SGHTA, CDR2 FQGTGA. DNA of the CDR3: TGTGCCAGCAGCTTATCGAGGAGGGACTCCTATAATTCACCCCTCCACTTT. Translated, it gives CASSLSRRDSYNSPLHF.

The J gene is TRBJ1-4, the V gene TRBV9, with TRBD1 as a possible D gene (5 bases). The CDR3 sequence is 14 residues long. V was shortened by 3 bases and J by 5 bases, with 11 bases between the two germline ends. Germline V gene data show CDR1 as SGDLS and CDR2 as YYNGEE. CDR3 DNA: TGTGCCAGCAGCGCCACTCGACAGAATGAAAAACTGTTTTTT. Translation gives CASSATRQNEKLFF.

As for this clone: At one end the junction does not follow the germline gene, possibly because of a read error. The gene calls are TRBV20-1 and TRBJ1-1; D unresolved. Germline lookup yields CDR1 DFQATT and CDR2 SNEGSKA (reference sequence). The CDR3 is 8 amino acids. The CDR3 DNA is TGCAGTGCTAGAGATGCTATCTTT. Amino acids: CSARDAIF.

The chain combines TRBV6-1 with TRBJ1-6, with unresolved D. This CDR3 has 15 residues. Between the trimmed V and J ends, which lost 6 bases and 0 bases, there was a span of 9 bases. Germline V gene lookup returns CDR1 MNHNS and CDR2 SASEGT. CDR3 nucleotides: TGTGCCAGCAGGGAGGCCATCTCCTATAATTCACCCCTCCACTTT. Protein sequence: CASREAISYNSPLHF.

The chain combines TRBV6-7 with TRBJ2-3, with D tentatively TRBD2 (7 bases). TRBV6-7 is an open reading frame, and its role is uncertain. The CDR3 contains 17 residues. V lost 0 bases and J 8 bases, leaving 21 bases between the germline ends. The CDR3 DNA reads TGTGCCAGCAGTTACTCGATGTGGGGGGGGCCCAGGGTTACGCAGTATTTT. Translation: CASSYSMWGGPRVTQYF.